What follows describes a single T cell receptor (beta chain). Its binding antigen is unknown. Per-nucleotide qualities are absent, and no much larger clonotype sits a single base away. Each collaborating institution followed its own protocols to collect whole blood in K2EDTA tubes. For TCRbeta analysis, collaborators shipped samples as frozen whole blood, isolated PBMCs, or DNA extracted from either of those sample types. This entry comes from a study of blood T cell repertoires in COVID-19 (dated by TCRdb to the early 2020s). In terms of the full investigation: Collaborator samples came from the United States, Italy and Spain and covered acute and convalescent phases of COVID-19. The material from the prospective study consisted of cDNA or gDNA derived from T cells, B-cell-depleted T cells, or PBMCs. The dataset comprised deeply sampled blood TCRbeta repertoires from subjects exposed to, actively infected with, or recovered from COVID-19. The repertoires were released in a freely available public database intended as a resource for research on the immune response to SARS-CoV-2. The samples were drawn from two sources: the first 160 participants of the ongoing ImmuneRACE study, and 1,000 to 1,500 subjects contributed by 6 global collaborators. Nearly every sample came with metadata listing a de-identified subject ID, COVID-19 status, age in years and sex. Where available, HLA class I and class II types were obtained from metadata supplied by the sample provider rather than from assay-based typing.

The CDR3 covers 13 residues, taking in both the cysteine and the phenylalanine. CDR3 DNA only is kept here, 39 bases in frame from base 1. The junction shows trimming of 7 bases on V and 1 base on J, and the gene matches do not reach 0 bases of it. CDR1 and CDR2, looked up from the germline V gene, are SGDLS and YYNGEE. Here is what the overall study found, with its caveats: The quantity of clinical and demographic metadata differed by source and by participant and was supplied without curation.

The immunoSEQ Assay, a bias-controlled multiplex PCR, was used to amplify TCRbeta CDR3 regions from genomic DNA. As for the original processing: The number of nucleated cells in each sample was estimated from the amplification of reference gene primers within the assay. To quantify the absolute abundance of each unique TCRbeta CDR3 rearrangement, sequence reads were collapsed and filtered. For each sample, productive Simpson clonality was calculated as the square root of Simpson's diversity index across productive rearrangements. TCRdb took this table from immuneACCESS and kept in-frame rearrangements with V and J called. Such tables lack part of the clones; where checked against another copy, unresolved V genes explain under half of the gap, and the rest is unexplained. That table is the source of V, J and clone size, and D and trimming were worked out from the DNA. The sample table lists 50,000 to 65,000 clones, approximately 86% of them with a count of one. Less than 4.5% of the sample is in the top ten clones.

Sequenced material: peripheral blood. The rearranged chain carries TRBV9 and TRBJ2-2, and TRBD1 matches 8 of the central bases. The receptor was derived from a man in his fifties or sixties with active COVID-19. The CDR3 region has the sequence CASGQGNTGELFF. The nucleotide sequence is TGTGCCAGCGGACAGGGGAACACCGGGGAGCTGTTTTTT.